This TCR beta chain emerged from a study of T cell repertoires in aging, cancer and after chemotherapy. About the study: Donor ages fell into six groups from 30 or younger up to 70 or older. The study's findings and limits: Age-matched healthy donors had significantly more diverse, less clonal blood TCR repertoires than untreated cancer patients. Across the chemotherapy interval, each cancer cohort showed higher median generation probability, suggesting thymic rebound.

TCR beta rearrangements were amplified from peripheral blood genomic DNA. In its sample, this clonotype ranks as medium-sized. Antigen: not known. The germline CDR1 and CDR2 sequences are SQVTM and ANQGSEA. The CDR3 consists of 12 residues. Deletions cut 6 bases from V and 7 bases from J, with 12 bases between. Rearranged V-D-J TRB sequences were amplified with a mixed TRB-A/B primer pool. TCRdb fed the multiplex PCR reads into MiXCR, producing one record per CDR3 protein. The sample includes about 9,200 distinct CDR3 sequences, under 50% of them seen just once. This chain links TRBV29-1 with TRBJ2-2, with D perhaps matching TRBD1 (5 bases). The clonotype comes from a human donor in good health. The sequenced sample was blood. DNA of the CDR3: TGCAGCGTGAAGGGGTTTGTCGGGGAGCTGTTTTTT. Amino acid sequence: CSVKGFVGELFF.